This TCR beta chain comes out of a study of T-cell memory formation after mild COVID-19. Study-level background: Clusters were largely donor specific.

This clonotype was counted between two and nine times. Antigen: not known. TCRdb re-derived calls from the 5' RACE reads in MiXCR, one entry per CDR3 protein. The sample lists more than 250,000 distinct CDR3 sequences; around 15% were seen once. Study-wide results and caveats: Clones contracting day 15 to 85 were balanced CD4/CD8; later expanders leaned CD4+. Researchers could not confirm that second-wave clones peaking on day 37 targeted SARS-CoV-2.

Germline lookup yields CDR1 SGHTA and CDR2 FQGNSA. The CDR3 length is 13 residues. The V end was cut by 5 bases, the J end by 6 bases, with 10 bases between. This chain connects TRBV7-2 to TRBJ2-2; a possible D gene is TRBD1 (5 bases). The sequenced sample was PBMCs or a T cell subset sorted from them (not recorded which). The TCR originated in a young man who had mild COVID-19 (a few samples of this study predate the infection). Cell type and time point are not known. In nucleotides, the CDR3 is TGTGCCAGCAGCCCCCTAGGGGCCGGGGAGCTGTTTTTT. Its protein product is CASSPLGAGELFF.